The rows below give T cell receptor beta chains drawn from one sample of a study of blood T cell repertoires in COVID-19. Some clones are missing from TCRdb's copy, which holds only in-frame ones; the method was immunoSEQ multiplex PCR. This sample has about 200,000 clones, with 85% to 90% found just once. The sample taken for sequencing was peripheral blood. The receptors derive from a human donor in a cohort sampled during active COVID-19. CDR3s include the opening cysteine and the closing phenylalanine or tryptophan. D genes are given only for firm matches. Clone size appears in some rows only: once, few, many, or a class for an expanded clone.

clone size: once; J gene: TRBJ1-2; D gene: TRBD1; V gene: TRBV13; CDR3 protein: CASSQDRGSYGYTF; CDR3 DNA: TGTGCCAGCAGCCAAGACAGGGGGAGCTATGGCTACACCTTC
clone size: -; J gene: TRBJ2-1; D gene: TRBD2; V gene: TRBV24-1; CDR3 protein: CATSGLAGGMSSYNEQFF; CDR3 DNA: TGTGCCACCAGTGGGCTAGCGGGAGGGATGAGCTCCTACAATGAGCAGTTCTTC
clone size: -; J gene: TRBJ2-5; D gene: TRBD2; V gene: TRBV7-2; CDR3 protein: CASSFAAGGGETQYF; CDR3 DNA: TGTGCCAGCAGCTTTGCAGCGGGAGGAGGGGAGACCCAGTACTTC
clone size: -; J gene: TRBJ1-1; D gene: TRBD1; V gene: TRBV6-6; CDR3 protein: CASRYLGQGAIEAFF; CDR3 DNA: TGTGCCAGCAGATACCTAGGACAGGGGGCAATTGAAGCTTTCTTT
clone size: -; J gene: TRBJ1-2; D gene: -; V gene: TRBV6-6; CDR3 protein: CASSFGTKYGYTF; CDR3 DNA: TGTGCCAGCAGTTTCGGCACTAAATATGGCTACACCTTC
clone size: -; J gene: TRBJ2-1; D gene: TRBD2; V gene: TRBV7-2; CDR3 protein: CASSARALGAGGPVNEQFF; CDR3 DNA: TGTGCCAGCAGCGCGAGGGCTTTAGGGGCGGGAGGGCCGGTCAATGAGCAGTTCTTC
clone size: -; J gene: TRBJ2-6; D gene: TRBD1; V gene: TRBV19; CDR3 protein: CASRARRPGQVLSGANVLTF; CDR3 DNA: TGTGCCAGTAGGGCGCGGAGACCGGGACAGGTACTCTCTGGGGCCAACGTCCTGACTTTC
clone size: -; J gene: TRBJ1-6; D gene: -; V gene: TRBV2; CDR3 protein: CASSGLQYNSPLHF; CDR3 DNA: TGTGCCAGCAGTGGGCTCCAGTATAATTCACCCCTCCACTTT
clone size: -; J gene: TRBJ2-7; D gene: -; V gene: TRBV4-1; CDR3 protein: CASSHAGQMGYEQYF; CDR3 DNA: TGCGCCAGCAGCCACGCCGGACAAATGGGCTACGAGCAGTACTTC
clone size: -; J gene: TRBJ2-7; D gene: TRBD2; V gene: TRBV3-1/TRBV3-2; CDR3 protein: CASSLSGSSYEQYF; CDR3 DNA: TGTGCCAGCAGCCTCAGCGGGAGCTCCTACGAGCAGTACTTC
clone size: -; J gene: TRBJ2-7; D gene: -; V gene: TRBV5-1; CDR3 protein: CASRDMGAYEQYF; CDR3 DNA: TGCGCCAGCAGGGATATGGGAGCCTACGAGCAGTACTTC
clone size: -; J gene: TRBJ1-2; D gene: TRBD1; V gene: TRBV5-1; CDR3 protein: CASRQSSTGGDGYTF; CDR3 DNA: TGCGCCAGCAGGCAATCATCTACAGGGGGAGATGGCTACACCTTC
clone size: -; J gene: TRBJ1-6; D gene: -; V gene: TRBV18; CDR3 protein: CASSPPGDSPLHF; CDR3 DNA: TGTGCCAGCTCACCACCCGGGGATTCACCCCTCCACTTT
clone size: -; J gene: TRBJ2-2; D gene: -; V gene: TRBV2; CDR3 protein: CASSETGSNTGELFF; CDR3 DNA: TGTGCCAGCAGTGAAACAGGGTCGAACACCGGGGAGCTGTTTTTT
clone size: -; J gene: TRBJ2-3; D gene: -; V gene: TRBV15; CDR3 protein: CATSRDDGRDTQYF; CDR3 DNA: TGTGCCACCAGCAGAGATGATGGCCGAGATACGCAGTATTTT
clone size: -; J gene: TRBJ1-2; D gene: TRBD1; V gene: TRBV19; CDR3 protein: CASSDTGGALGGYTF; CDR3 DNA: TGTGCCAGTAGTGATACAGGGGGCGCGTTAGGTGGCTACACCTTC
clone size: -; J gene: TRBJ2-7; D gene: -; V gene: TRBV18; CDR3 protein: CASSPKRDNEQYF; CDR3 DNA: TGTGCCAGCTCACCTAAGAGAGATAACGAGCAGTACTTC
clone size: -; J gene: TRBJ2-7; D gene: -; V gene: TRBV9; CDR3 protein: CASSVAAGADTYEQYF; CDR3 DNA: TGTGCCAGCAGCGTAGCGGCTGGAGCGGATACCTACGAGCAGTACTTC
clone size: -; J gene: TRBJ1-1; D gene: TRBD1; V gene: TRBV25-1; CDR3 protein: CASSEGGGGRYTEAFF; CDR3 DNA: TGTGCCAGCAGTGAAGGCGGAGGGGGCAGGTACACTGAAGCTTTCTTT
clone size: once; J gene: TRBJ2-2; D gene: TRBD1; V gene: TRBV5-1; CDR3 protein: CASSPAGTGPGELFF; CDR3 DNA: TGCGCCAGCAGCCCTGCCGGGACAGGGCCCGGGGAGCTGTTTTTT
clone size: -; J gene: TRBJ2-5; D gene: -; V gene: TRBV6-1; CDR3 protein: CASSEMRGWPETQYF; CDR3 DNA: TGTGCCAGCAGTGAAATGAGGGGGTGGCCAGAGACCCAGTACTTC
clone size: -; J gene: TRBJ1-1; D gene: TRBD1; V gene: TRBV5-4; CDR3 protein: CASSLQTKGATEAFF; CDR3 DNA: TGTGCCAGCAGCTTACAGACCAAGGGGGCCACTGAAGCTTTCTTT
clone size: -; J gene: TRBJ2-2; D gene: -; V gene: TRBV5-8; CDR3 protein: CASSSGQIKSGELFF; CDR3 DNA: TGTGCCAGCAGCTCCGGACAGATAAAGAGCGGGGAGCTGTTTTTT
clone size: -; J gene: TRBJ2-7; D gene: TRBD1; V gene: TRBV19; CDR3 protein: CASSGGQTYEQYF; CDR3 DNA: TGTGCCAGTAGTGGGGGACAGACCTACGAGCAGTACTTC
clone size: few; J gene: TRBJ2-1; D gene: -; V gene: TRBV19; CDR3 protein: CASSVFLQSSYNEQFF; CDR3 DNA: TGTGCCAGTAGTGTCTTCTTACAGAGCTCCTACAATGAGCAGTTCTTC
clone size: -; J gene: TRBJ1-5; D gene: TRBD1; V gene: TRBV6-2/TRBV6-3; CDR3 protein: CASSPGTGTGISQPQHF; CDR3 DNA: TGTGCCAGCAGCCCCGGGACAGGGACGGGTATAAGCCAGCCCCAGCATTTT
clone size: few; J gene: TRBJ2-7; D gene: TRBD2; V gene: TRBV5-1; CDR3 protein: CASSLGLAGTSKYEQYF; CDR3 DNA: TGCGCCAGCAGCTTGGGACTAGCGGGGACCTCAAAATACGAGCAGTACTTC
clone size: -; J gene: TRBJ2-1; D gene: -; V gene: TRBV5-1; CDR3 protein: CASSLRTSEVLSEAEQFF; CDR3 DNA: TGCGCCAGCAGTCTTAGAACTTCCGAGGTCTTATCCGAGGCTGAGCAGTTCTTC